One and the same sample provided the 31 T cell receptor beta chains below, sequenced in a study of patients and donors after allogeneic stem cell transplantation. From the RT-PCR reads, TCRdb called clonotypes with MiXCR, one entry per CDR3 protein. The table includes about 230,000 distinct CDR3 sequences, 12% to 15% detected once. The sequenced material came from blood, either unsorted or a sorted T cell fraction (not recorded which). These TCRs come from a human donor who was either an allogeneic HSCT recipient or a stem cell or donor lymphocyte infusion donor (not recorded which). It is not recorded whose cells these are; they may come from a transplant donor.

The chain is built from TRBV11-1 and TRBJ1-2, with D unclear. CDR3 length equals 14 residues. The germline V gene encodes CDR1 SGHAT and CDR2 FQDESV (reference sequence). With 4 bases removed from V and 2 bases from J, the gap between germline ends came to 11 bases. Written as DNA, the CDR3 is TGTGCCAGCAGCTCCCCGACACCCAACTATGGCTACACCTTC. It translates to CASSSPTPNYGYTF.

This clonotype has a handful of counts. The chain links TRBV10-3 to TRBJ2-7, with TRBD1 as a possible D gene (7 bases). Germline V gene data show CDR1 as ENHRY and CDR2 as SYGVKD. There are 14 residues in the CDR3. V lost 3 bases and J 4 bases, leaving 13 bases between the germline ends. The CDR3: CAISDAGQQYEQYF. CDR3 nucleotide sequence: TGTGCCATCAGTGATGCGGGACAGCAATACGAGCAGTACTTC.

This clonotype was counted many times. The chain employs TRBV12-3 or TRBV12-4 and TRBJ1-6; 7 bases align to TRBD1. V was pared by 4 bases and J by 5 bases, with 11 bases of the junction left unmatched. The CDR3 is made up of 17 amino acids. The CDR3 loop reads CASSSRLLRGNNSPLHF. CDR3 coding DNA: TGTGCCAGCAGTTCGCGTCTTCTCAGGGGGAATAATTCACCCCTCCACTTT.

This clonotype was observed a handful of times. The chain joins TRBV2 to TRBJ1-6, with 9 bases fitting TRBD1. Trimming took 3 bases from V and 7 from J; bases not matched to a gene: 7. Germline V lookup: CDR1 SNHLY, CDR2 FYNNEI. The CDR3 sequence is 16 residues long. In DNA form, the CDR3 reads TGTGCCAGCAGTGACCCCGGGACAGGGAGGAATTCACCCCTCCACTTT. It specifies CASSDPGTGRNSPLHF.

The CDR3 coding sequence is TGTGCCAGCTCACCTGGAGGGACAGGGGGATTACAGCCCCAGCATTTT. As protein: CASSPGGTGGLQPQHF. The chain is built from TRBV18 and TRBJ1-5, with 11 positions matching TRBD1. Germline assignment: CDR1 KGHSH and CDR2 LQKENI. Trimming at V came to 3 bases and at J to 7 bases, leaving 8 bases not matched to a gene. CDR3 length equals 16 residues.

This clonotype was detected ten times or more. The CDR3 is CASSFGPMNQPQHF. DNA for the CDR3: TGTGCCAGCAGCTTCGGACCGATGAATCAGCCCCAGCATTTT. The chain combines TRBV5-6 with TRBJ1-5; D unclear. This CDR3 has 14 residues. Deletions cut 2 bases from V and 4 bases from J, with 10 bases between. The V gene's germline CDR1 is SGHDT and CDR2 YYEEEE.

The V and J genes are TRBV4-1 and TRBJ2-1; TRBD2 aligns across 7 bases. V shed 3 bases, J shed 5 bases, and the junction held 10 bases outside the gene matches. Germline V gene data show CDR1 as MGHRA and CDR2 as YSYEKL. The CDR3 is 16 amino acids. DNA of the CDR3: TGCGCCAGCAGCCACATAGGGGAGGGCCCCCACAATGAGCAGTTCTTC. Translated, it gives CASSHIGEGPHNEQFF.

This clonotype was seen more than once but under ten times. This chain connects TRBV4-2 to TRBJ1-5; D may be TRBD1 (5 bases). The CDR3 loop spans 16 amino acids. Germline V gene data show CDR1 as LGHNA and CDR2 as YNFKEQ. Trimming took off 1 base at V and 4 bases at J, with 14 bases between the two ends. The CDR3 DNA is TGTGCCAGCAGCCAAGGCGACCCGACAGTAAATCAGCCCCAGCATTTT. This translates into CASSQGDPTVNQPQHF.

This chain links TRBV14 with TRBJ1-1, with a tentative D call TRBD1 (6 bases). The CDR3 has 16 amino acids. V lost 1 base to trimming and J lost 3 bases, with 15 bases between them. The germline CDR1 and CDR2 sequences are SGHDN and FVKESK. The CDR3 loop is CASSQVLGGRDTEAFF. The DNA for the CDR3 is TGTGCCAGCAGCCAAGTCTTGGGGGGGCGGGACACTGAAGCTTTCTTT.

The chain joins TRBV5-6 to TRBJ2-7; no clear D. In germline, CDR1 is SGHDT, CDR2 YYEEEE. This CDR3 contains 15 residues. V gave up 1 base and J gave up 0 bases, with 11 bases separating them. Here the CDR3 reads CASSLPAASSYEQYF. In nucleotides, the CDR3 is TGTGCCAGCAGCTTGCCGGCGGCGAGCTCCTACGAGCAGTACTTC.

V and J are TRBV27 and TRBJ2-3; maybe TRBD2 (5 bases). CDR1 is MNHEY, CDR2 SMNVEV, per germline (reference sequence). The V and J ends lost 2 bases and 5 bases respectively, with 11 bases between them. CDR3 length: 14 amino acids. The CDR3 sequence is CASSLNGVKDTQYF. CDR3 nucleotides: TGTGCCAGCAGTTTAAACGGGGTGAAAGATACGCAGTATTTT.

CDR3 in amino acids: CASSLAGQGAGELFF. CDR3 nucleotide sequence: TGTGCCAGCAGTTTAGCCGGTCAGGGGGCCGGGGAGCTGTTTTTT. The chain employs TRBV12-3 or TRBV12-4 and TRBJ2-2; 7 bases are a match to TRBD1. This CDR3 is built from 15 residues. V lost 0 bases, J lost 6 bases, and 4 bases stayed unmatched.

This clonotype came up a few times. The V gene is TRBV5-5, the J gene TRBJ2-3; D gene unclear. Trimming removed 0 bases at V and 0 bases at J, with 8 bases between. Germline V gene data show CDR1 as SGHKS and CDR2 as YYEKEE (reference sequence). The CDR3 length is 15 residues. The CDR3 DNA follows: TGTGCCAGCAGCTTGGAGGGTTGGAGCACAGATACGCAGTATTTT. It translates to CASSLEGWSTDTQYF.

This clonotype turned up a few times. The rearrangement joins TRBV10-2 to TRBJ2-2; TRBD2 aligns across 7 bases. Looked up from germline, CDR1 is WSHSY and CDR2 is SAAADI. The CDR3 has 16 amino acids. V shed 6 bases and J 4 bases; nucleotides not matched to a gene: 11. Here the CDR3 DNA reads TGCGCCAGCAGGACCCTGGGTCTAGCGGTCACCGGGGAGCTGTTTTTT. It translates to CASRTLGLAVTGELFF.

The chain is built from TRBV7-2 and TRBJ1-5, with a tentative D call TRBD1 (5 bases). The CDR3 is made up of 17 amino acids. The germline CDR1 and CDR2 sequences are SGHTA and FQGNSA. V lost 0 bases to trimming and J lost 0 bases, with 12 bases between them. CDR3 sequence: CASSLAGRVYSNQPQHF. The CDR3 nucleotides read TGTGCCAGCAGCTTAGCGGGCAGGGTTTATAGCAATCAGCCCCAGCATTTT. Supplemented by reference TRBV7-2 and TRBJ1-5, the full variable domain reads GAGVSQSPSNKVTEKGKDVELRCDPISGHTALYWYRQSLGQGLEFLIYFQGNSAPDKSGLPSDRFSAERTGGSVSTLTIQRTQQEDSAVYLCASSLAGRVYSNQPQHFGDGTRLSIL.

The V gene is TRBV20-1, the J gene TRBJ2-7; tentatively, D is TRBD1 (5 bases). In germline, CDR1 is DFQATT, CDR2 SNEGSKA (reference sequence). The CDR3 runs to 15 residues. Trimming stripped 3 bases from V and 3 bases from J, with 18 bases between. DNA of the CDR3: TGCAGTGCTAGGGTCCCTTACAGGAGCCTCTACGAGCAGTACTTC. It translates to CSARVPYRSLYEQYF.

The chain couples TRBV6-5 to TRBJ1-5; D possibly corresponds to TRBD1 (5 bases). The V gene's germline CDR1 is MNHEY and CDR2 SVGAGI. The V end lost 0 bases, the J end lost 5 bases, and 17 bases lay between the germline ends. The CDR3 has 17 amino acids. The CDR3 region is CASSYSTAQGNDQPQHF. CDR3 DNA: TGTGCCAGCAGTTACTCGACAGCTCAGGGAAACGATCAGCCCCAGCATTTT.

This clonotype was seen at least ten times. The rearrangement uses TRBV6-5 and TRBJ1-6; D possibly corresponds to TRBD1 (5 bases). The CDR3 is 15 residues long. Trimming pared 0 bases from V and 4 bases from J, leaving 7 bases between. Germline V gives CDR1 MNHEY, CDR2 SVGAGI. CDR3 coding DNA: TGTGCCAGCAGTTACTCCCAGGGTTATAATTCACCCCTCCACTTT. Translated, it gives CASSYSQGYNSPLHF.

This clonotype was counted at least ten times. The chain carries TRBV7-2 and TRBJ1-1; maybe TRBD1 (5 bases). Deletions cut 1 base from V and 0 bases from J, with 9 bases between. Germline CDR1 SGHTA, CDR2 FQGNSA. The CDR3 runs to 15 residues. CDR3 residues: CASSLVVGLNTEAFF. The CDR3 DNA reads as TGTGCCAGCAGCTTAGTGGTGGGGCTGAACACTGAAGCTTTCTTT.

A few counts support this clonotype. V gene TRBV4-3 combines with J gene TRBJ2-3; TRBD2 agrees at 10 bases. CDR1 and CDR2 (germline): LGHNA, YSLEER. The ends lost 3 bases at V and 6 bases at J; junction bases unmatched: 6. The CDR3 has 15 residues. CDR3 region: CASSQYSGGADTQYF. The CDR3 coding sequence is TGCGCCAGCAGCCAGTACAGCGGGGGGGCGGATACGCAGTATTTT.

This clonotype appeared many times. The CDR3 DNA reads TGTGCCATCAGTGAGTCGGGACACAGCACCGGGGAGCTGTTTTTT. This gives the protein CAISESGHSTGELFF. This chain joins TRBV10-3 and TRBJ2-2; perhaps TRBD1 as D (6 bases). This CDR3 contains 15 residues. V was shortened by 0 bases and J by 4 bases, with 9 bases between the two germline ends. The germline gives CDR1 ENHRY, CDR2 SYGVKD.

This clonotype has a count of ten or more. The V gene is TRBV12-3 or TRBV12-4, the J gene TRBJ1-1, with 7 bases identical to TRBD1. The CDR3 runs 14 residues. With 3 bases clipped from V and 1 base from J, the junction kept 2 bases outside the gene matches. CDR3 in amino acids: CASSLGQWNTEAFF. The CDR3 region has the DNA TGTGCCAGCAGTTTGGGACAGTGGAACACTGAAGCTTTCTTT.

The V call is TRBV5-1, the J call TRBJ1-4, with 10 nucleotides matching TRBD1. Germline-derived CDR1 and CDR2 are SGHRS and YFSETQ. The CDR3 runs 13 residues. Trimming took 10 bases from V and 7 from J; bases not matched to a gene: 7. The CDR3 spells CAGGQGSSEKLFF. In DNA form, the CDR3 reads TGCGCCGGGGGACAGGGGTCGAGTGAAAAACTGTTTTTT.

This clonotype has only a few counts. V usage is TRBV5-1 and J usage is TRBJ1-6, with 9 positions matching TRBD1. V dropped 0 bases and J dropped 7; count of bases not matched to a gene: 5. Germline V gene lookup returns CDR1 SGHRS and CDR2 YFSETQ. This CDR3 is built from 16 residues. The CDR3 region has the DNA TGCGCCAGCAGCTTGGCGCTTGGGACAGGGAATTCACCCCTCCACTTT. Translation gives CASSLALGTGNSPLHF. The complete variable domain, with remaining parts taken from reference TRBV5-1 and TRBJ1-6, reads KAGVTQTPRYLIKTRGQQVTLSCSPISGHRSVSWYQQTPGQGLQFLFEYFSETQRNKGNFPGRFSGRQFSNSRSEMNVSTLELGDSALYLCASSLALGTGNSPLHFGNGTRLTVT.

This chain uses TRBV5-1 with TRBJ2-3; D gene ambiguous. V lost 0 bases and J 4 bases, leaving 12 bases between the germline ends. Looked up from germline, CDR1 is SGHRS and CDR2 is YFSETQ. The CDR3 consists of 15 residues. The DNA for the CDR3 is TGCGCCAGCAGCTTGGATGGCTCGGCAGCAGATACGCAGTATTTT. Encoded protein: CASSLDGSAADTQYF.

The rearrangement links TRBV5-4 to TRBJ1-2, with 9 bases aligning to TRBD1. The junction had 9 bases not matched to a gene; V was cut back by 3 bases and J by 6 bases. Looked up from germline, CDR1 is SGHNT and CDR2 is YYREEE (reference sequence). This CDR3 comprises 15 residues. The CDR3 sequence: CASSSEQGALDGYTF. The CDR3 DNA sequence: TGTGCCAGCAGCTCGGAACAGGGGGCCCTGGATGGCTACACCTTC.

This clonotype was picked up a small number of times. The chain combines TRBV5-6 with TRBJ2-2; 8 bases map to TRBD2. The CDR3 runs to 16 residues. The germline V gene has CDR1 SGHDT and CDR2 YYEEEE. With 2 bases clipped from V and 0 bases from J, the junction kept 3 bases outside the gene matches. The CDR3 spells CASSFGLASNTGELFF. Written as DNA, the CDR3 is TGTGCCAGCAGCTTTGGACTAGCTTCGAACACCGGGGAGCTGTTTTTT.

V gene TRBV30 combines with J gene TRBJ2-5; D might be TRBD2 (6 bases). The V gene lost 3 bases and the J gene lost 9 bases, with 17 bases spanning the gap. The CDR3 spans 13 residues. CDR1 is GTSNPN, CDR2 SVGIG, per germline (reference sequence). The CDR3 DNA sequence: TGTGCCTGGAGCGAGGCGGGGCCGATGGCCCAGTACTTC. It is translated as CAWSEAGPMAQYF.

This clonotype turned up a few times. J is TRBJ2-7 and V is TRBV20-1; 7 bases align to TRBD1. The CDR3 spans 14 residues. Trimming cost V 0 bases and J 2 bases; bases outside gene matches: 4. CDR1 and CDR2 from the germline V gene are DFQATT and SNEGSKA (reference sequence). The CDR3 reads CSAREQGRTYEQYF. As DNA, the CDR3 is TGCAGTGCTAGAGAACAGGGGCGGACCTACGAGCAGTACTTC.

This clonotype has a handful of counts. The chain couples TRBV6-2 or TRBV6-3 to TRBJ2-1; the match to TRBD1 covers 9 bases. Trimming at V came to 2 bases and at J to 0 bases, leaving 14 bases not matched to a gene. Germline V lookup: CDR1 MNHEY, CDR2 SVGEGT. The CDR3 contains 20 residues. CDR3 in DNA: TGTGCCAGCAGTTACCCTACAGGACAGGGGAGTTTGCCCTCCTACAATGAGCAGTTCTTC. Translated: CASSYPTGQGSLPSYNEQFF.

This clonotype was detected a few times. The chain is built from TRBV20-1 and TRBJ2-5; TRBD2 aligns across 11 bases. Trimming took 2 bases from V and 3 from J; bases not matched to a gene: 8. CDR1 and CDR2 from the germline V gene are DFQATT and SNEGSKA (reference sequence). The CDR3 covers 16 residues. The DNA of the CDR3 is TGCAGTGCTAGAAGGGGACTAGCGGCAACAAAAGAGACCCAGTACTTC. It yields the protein CSARRGLAATKETQYF.